This TCR beta chain was observed in a study of T cell responses to AZD1222 COVID-19 vaccine. Study-level results: At baseline, just six or seven AZD1222 recipients tested seropositive. Recipients of two AZD1222 doses showed rising Spike-specific TCR breadth and depth.

The CDR3 is made up of 15 amino acids. Germline-derived CDR1 and CDR2 are SGHTA and FQGNSA. Trimming took 4 bases from V and 6 from J; bases not matched to a gene: 12. The repertoire was sequenced with immunoSEQ multiplex PCR; TCRdb's copy has only in-frame clones and lacks some. In the table there are tens of thousands of clones, around 90% of which are singletons. With respect to this clone: Its antigen is not identified.

This rearrangement joins TRBV7-2 to TRBJ2-7; the match to TRBD2 covers 7 bases. This TCR was recovered from an adult who received the AZD1222 COVID-19 vaccine. This specimen consisted of peripheral blood, obtained 28 days after the second AZD1222 dose. The CDR3 coding sequence is TGTGCCAGCAGCTCCGGGGGGTTCTCGCCTTCCGAGCAGTACTTC. This encodes CASSSGGFSPSEQYF.